This T cell receptor beta chain emerged from a study of T-cell memory formation after mild COVID-19. About the study: Largely, TCR clusters stayed within a single donor. Study-level points and caveats: While clones contracting from day 15 to 85 were balanced between CD4 and CD8, later expanders leaned CD4+. Mainly CM and EM harbored the contracting CD4+ clones; mainly EMRA harbored the CD8+ ones. The SARS-CoV-2 specificity of second-wave clones reaching peak at day 37 remained unverified.

TCRdb independently ran MiXCR on the 5' RACE reads; one entry per CDR3 protein. Among a few hundred thousand distinct CDR3 sequences listed, roughly 18% were seen once. On this clonotype itself: Its specificity is not known.

Germline V gene sequence: CDR1 SQVTM, CDR2 ANQGSEA. The CDR3 is 12 amino acids. Trimming shortened V by 7 bases and J by 0 bases, and 9 bases separated the two germline ends. This sequence was found in a man in his late teens or twenties who had mild COVID-19 (a few samples of this study predate the infection). Cell type and time point are not known. This chain connects TRBV29-1 to TRBJ1-2; possible D gene TRBD1, 6 bases. Sequenced sample: PBMCs or a T cell subset sorted from them (not recorded which). The CDR3: CSAGDTNYGYTF. The CDR3 DNA reads TGCAGCGCCGGGGACACTAACTATGGCTACACCTTC.